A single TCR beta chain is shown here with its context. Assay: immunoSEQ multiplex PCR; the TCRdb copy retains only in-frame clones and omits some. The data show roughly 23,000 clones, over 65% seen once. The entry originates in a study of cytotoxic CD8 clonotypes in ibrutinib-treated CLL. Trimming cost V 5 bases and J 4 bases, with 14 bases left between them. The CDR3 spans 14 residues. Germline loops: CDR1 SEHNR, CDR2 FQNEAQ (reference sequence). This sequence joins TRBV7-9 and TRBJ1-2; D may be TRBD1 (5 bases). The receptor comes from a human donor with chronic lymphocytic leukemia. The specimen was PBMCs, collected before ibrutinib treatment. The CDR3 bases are TGTGCCAGCAGCCCACACCAGGGCCTCTATGGCTACACCTTC. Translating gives CASSPHQGLYGYTF. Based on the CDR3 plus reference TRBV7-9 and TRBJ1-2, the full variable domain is DTGVSQNPRHKITKRGQNVTFRCDPISEHNRLYWYRQTLGQGPEFLTYFQNEAQLEKSRLLSDRFSAERPKGSFSTLEIQRTEQGDSAMYLCASSPHQGLYGYTFGSGTRLTVV.